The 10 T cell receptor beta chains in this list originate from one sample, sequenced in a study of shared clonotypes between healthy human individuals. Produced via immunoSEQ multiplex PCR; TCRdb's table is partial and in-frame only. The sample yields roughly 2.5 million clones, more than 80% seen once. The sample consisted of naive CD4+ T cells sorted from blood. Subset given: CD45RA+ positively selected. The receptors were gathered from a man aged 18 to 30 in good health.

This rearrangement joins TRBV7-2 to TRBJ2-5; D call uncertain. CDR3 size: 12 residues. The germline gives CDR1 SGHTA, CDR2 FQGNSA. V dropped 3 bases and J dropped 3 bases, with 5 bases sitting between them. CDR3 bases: TGTGCCAGCAGCTTTGGGAAAGAGACCCAGTACTTC. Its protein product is CASSFGKETQYF.

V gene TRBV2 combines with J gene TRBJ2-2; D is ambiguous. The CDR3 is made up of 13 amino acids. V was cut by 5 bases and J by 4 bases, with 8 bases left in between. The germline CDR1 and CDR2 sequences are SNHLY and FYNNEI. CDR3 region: CASSWLGTGELFF. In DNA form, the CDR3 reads TGTGCCAGCAGTTGGCTCGGCACCGGGGAGCTGTTTTTT.

DNA for the CDR3: TGTGCCAGCATCCAAATTAAGAGGGGGGGAACGGAGACCCAGTACTTC. It is translated as CASIQIKRGGTETQYF. The chain is built from TRBV7-8 and TRBJ2-5, with a tentative D call TRBD2 (7 bases). This CDR3 spans 16 amino acids. CDR1 and CDR2 (germline): SGHVS, FQNEAQ. V shed 7 bases and J shed 5 bases, with 23 bases lying between them.

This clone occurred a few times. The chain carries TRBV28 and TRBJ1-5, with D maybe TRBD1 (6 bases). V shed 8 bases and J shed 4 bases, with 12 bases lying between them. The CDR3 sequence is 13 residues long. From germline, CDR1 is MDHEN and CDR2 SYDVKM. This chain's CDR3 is CASASRGNQPQHF. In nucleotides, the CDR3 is TGTGCCAGCGCCTCCAGGGGAAATCAGCCCCAGCATTTT. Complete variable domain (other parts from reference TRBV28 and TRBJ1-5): DVKVTQSSRYLVKRTGEKVFLECVQDMDHENMFWYRQDPGLGLRLIYFSYDVKMKEKGDIPEGYSVSREKKERFSLILESASTNQTSMYLCASASRGNQPQHFGDGTRLSIL.

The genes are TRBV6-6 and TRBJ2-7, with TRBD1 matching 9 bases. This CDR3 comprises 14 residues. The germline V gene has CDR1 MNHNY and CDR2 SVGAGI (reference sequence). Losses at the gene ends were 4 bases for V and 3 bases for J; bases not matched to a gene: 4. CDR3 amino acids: CASSLLDRGYEQYF. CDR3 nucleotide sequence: TGTGCCAGCAGTTTACTGGACAGGGGCTACGAGCAGTACTTC.

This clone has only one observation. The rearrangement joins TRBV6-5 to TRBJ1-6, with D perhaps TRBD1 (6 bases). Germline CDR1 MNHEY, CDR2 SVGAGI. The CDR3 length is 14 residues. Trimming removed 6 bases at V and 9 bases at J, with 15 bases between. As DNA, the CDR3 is TGTGCCAGCAGGACGTGGGGGCCAATTTCACCCCTCCACTTT. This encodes CASRTWGPISPLHF.

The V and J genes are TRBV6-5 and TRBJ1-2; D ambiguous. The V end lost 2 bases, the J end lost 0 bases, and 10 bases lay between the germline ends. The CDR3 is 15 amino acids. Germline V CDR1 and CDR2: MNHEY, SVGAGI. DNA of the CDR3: TGTGCCAGCAGTTACCACGGGATTTCTAACTATGGCTACACCTTC. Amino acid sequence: CASSYHGISNYGYTF.

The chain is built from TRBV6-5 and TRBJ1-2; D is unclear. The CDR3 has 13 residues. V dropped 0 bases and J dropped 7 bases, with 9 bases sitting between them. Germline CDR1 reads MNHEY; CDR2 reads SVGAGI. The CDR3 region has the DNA TGTGCCAGCAGTTACTCTGCATGGGCTGGCTACACCTTC. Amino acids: CASSYSAWAGYTF.

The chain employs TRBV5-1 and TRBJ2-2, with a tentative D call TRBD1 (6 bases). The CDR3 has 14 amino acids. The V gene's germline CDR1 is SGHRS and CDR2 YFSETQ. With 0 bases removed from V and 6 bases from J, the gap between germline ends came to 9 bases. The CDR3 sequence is CASSLDTGSGELFF. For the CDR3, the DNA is TGCGCCAGCAGCTTGGATACAGGGTCCGGGGAGCTGTTTTTT.

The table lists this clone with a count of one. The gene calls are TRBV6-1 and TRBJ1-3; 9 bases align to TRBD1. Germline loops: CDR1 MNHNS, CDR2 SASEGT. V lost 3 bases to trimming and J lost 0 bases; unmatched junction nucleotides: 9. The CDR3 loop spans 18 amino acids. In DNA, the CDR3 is TGTGCCAGCAGTGATCCCGGGACAGGGAAGAGCTCTGGAAACACCATATATTTT. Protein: CASSDPGTGKSSGNTIYF.